This paragraph reports one T cell receptor beta chain. TCRdb's copy holds only in-frame clones and misses some; the assay was immunoSEQ multiplex PCR. This table holds around 180,000 clones, about 88% found once. The time point is: blood 4 weeks post-SBRT, at nephrectomy. As to treatment: 15 Gy SBRT to primary tumor, nephrectomy 4 weeks later. This record belongs to a study of radiation and T cells in renal cell carcinoma. Germline lookup yields CDR1 MGHRA and CDR2 YSYEKL. J was trimmed by 6 bases and V by 4 bases; bases with no gene match: 9. The CDR3 covers 15 residues. The chain recombines TRBV4-1 with TRBJ1-2; 9 bases fit TRBD1. The TCR originated in a woman aged 45-65 years with renal cell carcinoma. The sequences come from blood, collected from a patient whose treatment included radiotherapy and nephrectomy. CDR3 DNA sequence: TGCGCCAGCAGCCCCCTCGGGACAGGGCCTGATGGCTACACCTTC. This codes for CASSPLGTGPDGYTF.